Listed below are T cell receptor beta chains from one sample, sequenced in a study of blood T cell repertoires in COVID-19. This table comes from immunoSEQ multiplex PCR, and its TCRdb copy is limited to in-frame clones, with some not included. The table includes 180,000 or so clones, about 80% detected once. Sample: peripheral blood. These receptors were collected from a human donor with acute or convalescent COVID-19. The donor label of this sample is uncertain. Both conserved end residues are trimmed from each CDR3.

TRBJ2-7	TRBV7-6	ASSPPERVWEQY
TRBJ1-2	TRBV3-1/TRBV3-2	ASSPGFYGYT
TRBJ2-7	TRBV5-1	ASSLGGQVSSYEQY
TRBJ1-5	TRBV10-3	AISPGQTPQPQH
TRBJ2-3	TRBV3-1/TRBV3-2	ASSPTQLAGGQDTQY
TRBJ2-7	TRBV10-3	AISAGGSEQY
TRBJ2-7	TRBV4-1	ASSQGIQSEQY
TRBJ1-3	TRBV13	ASSSQGGGVGGNTIY
TRBJ2-3	TRBV2	ASMARAPRDTQY
TRBJ2-7	TRBV10-3	AISDLGQGFHEQY
TRBJ2-1	TRBV7-3	ASSSSGRAFHEQF
TRBJ2-3	TRBV7-9	ASSPGGGSTDTQY
TRBJ1-1	TRBV7-9	ASSLLTSLTEAF
TRBJ2-5	TRBV19	ASSIAGLAPLATQY
TRBJ2-1	TRBV19	ASSMWSGNEQF
TRBJ2-3	TRBV28	ASSTPGLAEDTQY
TRBJ1-5	TRBV19	ASSFSGNRFYSNQPQH
TRBJ1-4	TRBV7-8	ASSPDRKEKLF
TRBJ1-2	TRBV6-5	ASAESPNYGYT
TRBJ2-1	TRBV7-9	ASSLSTRSDEQF
TRBJ1-6	TRBV28	ASSLQTGTLH
TRBJ2-2	TRBV4-3	ASSQEVLGGAGELF
TRBJ2-1	TRBV3-1/TRBV3-2	ASSQGRSSYNEQF
TRBJ1-2	TRBV29-1	SVEGGGGGYT
TRBJ2-1	TRBV5-4	ASSSMPGTSGNNEQF
TRBJ1-2	TRBV18	ASSEQGIPSNGYT
TRBJ2-7	TRBV6-1	ASSEKLGTGAYEQY
TRBJ1-4	TRBV27	ASSLRPGLITNEKLF
TRBJ2-1	TRBV3-1/TRBV3-2	ASSQPFGQGRNEQF
TRBJ1-1	TRBV18	ASSPNRGGTEAF
TRBJ1-1	TRBV12-3/TRBV12-4	ASSSTVEAF
TRBJ2-1	TRBV5-1	ASSLAGRNEQF
TRBJ2-1	TRBV9	ASSVGGRGLLGEQF
TRBJ2-3	TRBV6-4	ASRPNGGIIDTQY
TRBJ2-1	TRBV30	AWTRGIFNEQF